This TCR beta chain was recorded in a study of cytotoxic CD8 clonotypes in ibrutinib-treated CLL. Measured with immunoSEQ multiplex PCR; TCRdb has only the in-frame clones, and not every one. Here the sample spans just over 200,000 clones, around 75% being singletons. With respect to this clone: What it binds is unknown.

In germline, CDR1 is MNHEY, CDR2 SMNVEV (reference sequence). This CDR3 contains 12 residues. V was trimmed by 6 bases and J by 3 bases, leaving 9 bases between them. Study conclusions and caveats: While tracking circulating CD8+ T-cell counts, baseline clonality exceeded that of age-matched healthy donors.

The V and J genes are TRBV27 and TRBJ2-7; D not certain. This receptor was identified in a human donor with chronic lymphocytic leukemia. Sequencing was performed on PBMCs, taken after 12 months of ibrutinib treatment. CDR3 bases: TGTGCCAGCAGCCGGTCTCTCTACGAGCAGTACTTC. This sequence encodes CASSRSLYEQYF.